The entry below gives a single T cell receptor (beta chain) sequence along with its context. Its antigen is currently not known. The record has no base qualities; no much larger clone is one base away. This sample is part of a study of STAT3 mutations in large granular lymphocyte leukemia (dated by TCRdb to the late 2010s). In the study overall: Canonical activating STAT3 mutations were detected in roughly half of the longitudinally sequenced T-LGLL patients. More than half of T-LGLL patients received one or more immunosuppressive therapy regimens, with hematologic response in around 43% of those treated. Serial deep sequencing of TCRbeta CDR3 and STAT3 was performed in patients with T-cell large granular lymphocyte leukemia to reconstruct clonal hierarchy and dynamics. Eighteen representative T-LGLL cases were selected from an initial cohort of a few hundred LGL patients for longitudinal TCRbeta and STAT3 sequencing. As controls within the study, a couple of patients with natural killer LGL leukemia were also sequenced longitudinally. For each patient, sequencing was performed at an average of about 4 time points, with a range of 2 to 8 samplings. Broader findings and caveats from the paper: Linking therapy response to changes in TCR clonal burden was complicated by variable intervals between samplings and by differing treatment regimens. The burden of the dominant TCR clone was higher than the STAT3 mutant burden in several patients, which suggests that the STAT3 mutation arose secondarily inside a clone that had already expanded. Because no samples were available when a clone first appeared, clonal expansion was inferred from samplings taken at other points. Since codominant clonotypes persisted in some patients, a small but highly pathogenic clone may have gone undetected. Every T-LGLL patient showed at least one immunodominant TCRbeta clonotype, and about half showed multiple immunodominant subclonotypes. TCR clonotype switching after therapy was seen in about 30% of the 18 patients, with all newly emerging clones being STAT3 wild type.

The same DNA, extracted from blood mononuclear cells, served for both TCR sequencing and STAT3 sequencing. From the cysteine through the phenylalanine, the CDR3 covers 13 amino acids. Only CDR3 DNA remains: 39 bases, in frame from the first base. As encoded in the germline V gene (reference sequence), CDR1 is GTSNPN while CDR2 is SVGIG. The V and J ends are trimmed by 5 bases and 0 bases, leaving 10 bases between them. TCRbeta libraries were sequenced on an Illumina MiSeq, and an average of around 41,000 productive templates per sample was obtained. TCRbeta CDR3 libraries were generated with the immunoSEQ assay using multiplex PCR amplification. The authors processed their data as follows. Repertoire diversity was calculated as previously defined, and values close to 0 indicated extremely monoclonal samples. The source is immuneACCESS, and TCRdb retained only in-frame sequences with V and J called. Part of the clones is not carried over; for the studies checked, unresolved V genes explain less than half of this, and the remainder is unexplained. That table is the source of V, J and clone size, and D and trimming were worked out from the DNA. Across this sample there are 10,000 to 15,000 clones, with more than 90% seen only once. The top ten constitute 33% of the sample.

The origin of this receptor is a man aged 40-49 years with T-cell large granular lymphocyte leukemia. Some clones in this sample may be carry-over from other donors' samples. The age is the age at diagnosis. The sequence joins TRBV30 to TRBJ1-2; the D region possibly corresponds to TRBD1 (6 bases align). Sequencing was done on a sample of peripheral blood mononuclear cells. The nucleotide sequence is TGTGCCTGGGTAAGACAGGCTAACTATGGCTACACCTTC. Its translation is CAWVRQANYGYTF.